These T cell receptor beta chains were read from a single sample in a study of control samples from healthy donors and cancer patients. TCRdb's table, derived via immunoSEQ multiplex PCR, lists solely in-frame clones and lacks some. The data show some 130,000 clones, approximately 89% seen once. The specimen sequenced was PBMCs. These receptors were obtained from a man aged 45-65 years with head and neck cancer. The CDR3 runs from the conserved cysteine through the conserved F or W. The D gene is left open where the match is weak.

TRBV28	NA	TRBJ1-1	CASSLRGLSGMNTEAFF	TGTGCCAGCAGTTTGAGAGGGCTCTCGGGGATGAACACTGAAGCTTTCTTT
TRBV5-1	TRBD2	TRBJ2-3	CASSLETSGGINTQYF	TGCGCCAGCAGCTTGGAGACTAGCGGGGGCATTAATACGCAGTATTTT
TRBV5-1	NA	TRBJ1-6	CASSVLEGSDNSPLHF	TGCGCCAGCAGCGTACTTGAAGGCAGCGATAATTCACCCCTCCACTTT
TRBV29-1	TRBD1	TRBJ1-2	CSVESRRTGSLGYTF	TGCAGCGTTGAGTCCCGGCGGACAGGATCTTTGGGCTACACCTTC
TRBV10-1	TRBD1	TRBJ2-5	CASSGTGAAQETQYF	TGCGCCAGCAGCGGGACAGGGGCAGCTCAAGAGACCCAGTACTTC
TRBV6-4	NA	TRBJ1-1	CASSDLRQEKMAFF	TGTGCCAGCAGTGACTTAAGACAGGAGAAAATGGCTTTCTTT
TRBV5-1	NA	TRBJ1-1	CASSLESRMDTEAFF	TGCGCCAGCAGCTTGGAGTCACGTATGGACACTGAAGCTTTCTTT
TRBV3-1/TRBV3-2	NA	TRBJ1-1	CASSQDGSTEAFF	TGTGCCAGCAGCCAAGATGGTAGCACTGAAGCTTTCTTT
TRBV30	NA	TRBJ1-1	CAWSEPGVTEAFF	TGTGCCTGGAGTGAACCAGGGGTCACTGAAGCTTTCTTT
TRBV10-3	TRBD1	TRBJ1-2	CAIRQGWDYGYTF	TGTGCCATTCGACAGGGCTGGGACTATGGCTACACCTTC
TRBV19	TRBD1	TRBJ2-1	CASSIGVQGVFSYNEQFF	TGTGCCAGTAGTATTGGAGTTCAGGGGGTTTTCTCCTACAATGAGCAGTTCTTC
TRBV28	NA	TRBJ2-7	CASSFSGRPFEQYF	TGTGCCAGCAGTTTTTCTGGGAGGCCCTTCGAGCAGTACTTC